These 5 T cell receptor beta chains came from one sample sequenced in a study of blood T cell repertoires in COVID-19. Only in-frame clones appear in the TCRdb table, and some are missing; sequencing was by immunoSEQ multiplex PCR. This sample has around 75,000 clones, with under 90% found just once. Sequenced input: peripheral blood. The receptors were gathered from a man in his forties or fifties with COVID-19, enrolled during active disease.

The chain has TRBV4-1 and TRBJ1-2, with TRBD1 matching 7 bases. The CDR3 spans 15 residues. After removal of 3 bases from V and 3 bases from J, the junction contained 7 bases not matched to a gene. The germline CDR1 and CDR2 sequences are MGHRA and YSYEKL. The CDR3 loop is CASSQTPGTDYGYTF. CDR3 coding DNA: TGCGCCAGCAGCCAGACCCCCGGGACAGACTATGGCTACACCTTC.

The chain carries TRBV5-5 and TRBJ1-4; D may be TRBD1 (5 bases). Germline assignment: CDR1 SGHKS and CDR2 YYEKEE (reference sequence). V lost 4 bases, J lost 0 bases, and 13 bases lay in between. This CDR3 has 16 amino acids. The CDR3 DNA reads TGTGCCAGCAGCCCCCCGGGGGTTGCAACTAATGAAAAACTGTTTTTT. The encoded protein is CASSPPGVATNEKLFF.

This sequence joins TRBV20-1 and TRBJ2-1; unclear D gene. Per the germline V gene, CDR1 is DFQATT and CDR2 is SNEGSKA (reference sequence). The CDR3 totals 14 residues. Trimming cost V 3 bases and J 6 bases, with 15 bases left between them. The CDR3 protein is CSASRSRVGNEQFF. The CDR3 region has the DNA TGCAGTGCTAGTAGGAGCAGAGTGGGCAATGAGCAGTTCTTC.

The chain links TRBV5-4 to TRBJ2-1; no firm D call. The CDR3 has 15 amino acids. V was shortened by 0 bases and J by 4 bases, with 11 bases between the two germline ends. Germline V CDR1 and CDR2: SGHNT, YYREEE (reference sequence). The CDR3 loop reads CASSLEPLQYNEQFF. The CDR3 DNA reads as TGTGCCAGCAGCTTGGAGCCGTTACAGTACAATGAGCAGTTCTTC.

The chain recombines TRBV7-9 with TRBJ1-5; D gene unclear. The ends were cut back, 5 bases at V and 4 bases at J, with 6 bases in the middle. Germline V CDR1 and CDR2: SEHNR, FQNEAQ (reference sequence). The CDR3 is made up of 12 amino acids. The CDR3 region has the DNA TGTGCCAGCAGCAAAACTAATCAGCCCCAGCATTTT. Protein: CASSKTNQPQHF. The full variable domain, completed using reference TRBV7-9 and TRBJ1-5, is DTGVSQNPRHKITKRGQNVTFRCDPISEHNRLYWYRQTLGQGPEFLTYFQNEAQLEKSRLLSDRFSAERPKGSFSTLEIQRTEQGDSAMYLCASSKTNQPQHFGDGTRLSIL.